One and the same sample provided the 21 T cell receptor beta chains below, sequenced in a study of multiple sclerosis patients with progressive multifocal leukoencephalopathy. As for time point: before natalizumab initiation. Clones were sequenced by immunoSEQ multiplex PCR, and TCRdb holds only the in-frame ones, with some missing. The sample lists 25,000 to 30,000 clones, more than 75% occurring once. The specimen sequenced was PBMCs. The receptor set was obtained from a human donor with multiple sclerosis.

The rearrangement uses TRBV19 and TRBJ2-7; D remains unclear. Per germline, CDR1 LNHDA and CDR2 SQIVND (reference sequence). Trimming removed 3 bases from V and 3 bases from J, with 9 bases in between. CDR3 length: 13 residues. In DNA form, the CDR3 reads TGTGCCAGTAGTATCAACCCCGGCTACGAGCAGTACTTC. This translates into CASSINPGYEQYF.

The CDR3 protein is CASSIVRDRGDQPQHF. CDR3 DNA: TGTGCCAGTAGTATAGTCCGGGACAGGGGCGATCAGCCCCAGCATTTT. The chain employs TRBV19 and TRBJ1-5; TRBD1 matches at 10 bases. The CDR3 is made up of 16 amino acids. The V segment lost 1 base and the J segment 5 bases; nucleotides outside the gene matches: 5. Germline V CDR1 and CDR2: LNHDA, SQIVND (reference sequence).

The table lists this clone with a few counts. The rearrangement links TRBV5-1 to TRBJ2-4; D may be TRBD1 (6 bases). The length of the CDR3 is 19 residues. The ends were cut back, 2 bases at V and 1 base at J, with 22 bases in the middle. Germline assignment: CDR1 SGHRS and CDR2 YFSETQ. The CDR3 protein is CASSFTRTDTLLAKNIQYF. Here the CDR3 DNA reads TGCGCCAGCAGCTTTACAAGGACAGACACTCTCCTGGCCAAAAACATTCAGTACTTC. Supplemented by reference TRBV5-1 and TRBJ2-4, the full variable domain reads KAGVTQTPRYLIKTRGQQVTLSCSPISGHRSVSWYQQTPGQGLQFLFEYFSETQRNKGNFPGRFSGRQFSNSRSEMNVSTLELGDSALYLCASSFTRTDTLLAKNIQYFGAGTRLSVL.

This clone appeared a single time. The chain employs TRBV5-1 and TRBJ2-7, with D maybe TRBD2 (7 bases). This CDR3 spans 14 amino acids. V shed 2 bases and J shed 2 bases, with 11 bases lying between them. Looked up from germline, CDR1 is SGHRS and CDR2 is YFSETQ. CDR3 in DNA: TGCGCCAGCAGCTTCACAGGGACTACCTACGAGCAGTACTTC. Protein sequence: CASSFTGTTYEQYF.

This chain connects TRBV7-9 to TRBJ2-6; no firm D call. This CDR3 has 19 residues. The germline V gene encodes CDR1 SEHNR and CDR2 FQNEAQ (reference sequence). The germline V and J ends were trimmed by 1 base and 1 base, with 17 bases remaining between them. The DNA of the CDR3 is TGTGCCAGCAGCTTAGGTTTCGGGCAGGTTGGATCTGGGGCCAACGTCCTGACTTTC. This encodes CASSLGFGQVGSGANVLTF.

The chain couples TRBV19 to TRBJ2-6; possible D gene TRBD1, 7 bases. The CDR3 is 20 residues long. V lost 3 bases, J lost 0 bases, and 21 bases lay in between. Germline CDR1 reads LNHDA; CDR2 reads SQIVND (reference sequence). For the CDR3, the DNA is TGTGCCAGTAGTATCGAAGGCTCCAGGGGGGTAGGCTCTGGGGCCAACGTCCTGACTTTC. It codes for CASSIEGSRGVGSGANVLTF.

The J gene is TRBJ1-1, the V gene TRBV4-1; D uncertain. With 0 bases removed from V and 7 bases from J, the gap between germline ends came to 9 bases. This CDR3 has 13 amino acids. Germline loops: CDR1 MGHRA, CDR2 YSYEKL. The CDR3 DNA reads as TGCGCCAGCAGCCAAGATTGGCAAGTTGAAGCTTTCTTT. This gives the protein CASSQDWQVEAFF.

This chain joins TRBV9 and TRBJ2-5; 7 bases line up with TRBD1. This CDR3 spans 15 amino acids. The V segment lost 0 bases and the J segment 2 bases; nucleotides outside the gene matches: 4. Germline CDR1 and CDR2: SGDLS and YYNGEE. As DNA, the CDR3 is TGTGCCAGCAGCGTAGAGACAGGGCGACAAGAGACCCAGTACTTC. This sequence encodes CASSVETGRQETQYF.

The J gene is TRBJ2-7, the V gene TRBV18; 7 positions match TRBD1. J lost 1 base, V lost 4 bases, and 4 bases had no gene match. The germline V gene has CDR1 KGHSH and CDR2 LQKENI. This CDR3 is built from 14 residues. The CDR3 region has the DNA TGTGCCAGCTCACTTCCGACAGGGTCCTACGAGCAGTACTTC. As protein: CASSLPTGSYEQYF.

This sequence joins TRBV13 and TRBJ1-6, with TRBD1 matching over 8 bases. Germline V gene lookup returns CDR1 PRHDT and CDR2 FYEKMQ (reference sequence). The CDR3 spans 14 residues. J lost 7 bases, V lost 5 bases, and 4 bases had no gene match. CDR3: CASSADRGNSPLHF. CDR3 bases: TGTGCCAGCAGCGCTGACAGGGGAAATTCACCCCTCCACTTT.

The genes are TRBV9 and TRBJ2-5; 9 nucleotides line up with TRBD1. Germline loops: CDR1 SGDLS, CDR2 YYNGEE. The CDR3 totals 15 residues. The ends lost 0 bases at V and 0 bases at J; junction bases unmatched: 0. The CDR3, as DNA: TGTGCCAGCAGCGTAGGGGACAGGGACCAAGAGACCCAGTACTTC. This sequence encodes CASSVGDRDQETQYF.

The chain uses TRBV9 and TRBJ2-3; D unresolved. With 4 bases removed from V and 2 bases from J, the gap between germline ends came to 8 bases. CDR3 size: 13 residues. Germline-derived CDR1 and CDR2 are SGDLS and YYNGEE. The CDR3 region is CASSPRATDTQYF. CDR3 bases: TGTGCCAGCAGCCCCCGCGCCACAGATACGCAGTATTTT.

The chain combines TRBV15 with TRBJ1-5; TRBD1 is a possible D gene (5 bases). This CDR3 is 14 amino acids long. Germline lookup yields CDR1 LNHNV and CDR2 YYDKDF (reference sequence). V was clipped by 5 bases and J by 6 bases, with 14 bases between them. The CDR3 region is CATSVSRAGQPQHF. In DNA form, the CDR3 reads TGTGCCACCAGCGTCAGCAGGGCGGGTCAGCCCCAGCATTTT.

This chain joins TRBV5-8 and TRBJ2-7, with 8 bases identical to TRBD1. CDR1 is SGHTS, CDR2 YDEGEE, per germline. V lost 4 bases, J lost 2 bases, and 5 bases stayed unmatched. The CDR3 sequence is 14 residues long. In DNA, the CDR3 is TGTGCCAGCAGCCGGACAGGGAATCCCTACGAGCAGTACTTC. Amino acids: CASSRTGNPYEQYF.

This clone was counted only a few times. The gene calls are TRBV5-5 and TRBJ1-5; tentative D call: TRBD1 (6 bases). V was shortened by 5 bases and J by 0 bases, with 12 bases between the two germline ends. Germline CDR1 reads SGHKS; CDR2 reads YYEKEE (reference sequence). This CDR3 has 15 residues. DNA of the CDR3: TGTGCCAGCAGGGGTGGGGGCTATAGCAATCAGCCCCAGCATTTT. Its protein is CASRGGGYSNQPQHF. The whole variable domain, remainder taken from reference TRBV5-5 and TRBJ1-5, is DAGVTQSPTHLIKTRGQQVTLRCSPISGHKSVSWYQQVLGQGPQFIFQYYEKEERGRGNFPDRFSARQFPNYSSELNVNALLLGDSALYLCASRGGGYSNQPQHFGDGTRLSIL.

This chain uses TRBV18 with TRBJ1-1; tentative D call: TRBD1 (5 bases). The ends were cut back, 4 bases at V and 1 base at J, with 16 bases in the middle. The length of the CDR3 is 16 residues. Germline V gene lookup returns CDR1 KGHSH and CDR2 LQKENI. CDR3 in DNA: TGTGCCAGCTCACGAAATCCACCGGGGACGAACACTGAAGCTTTCTTT. This encodes CASSRNPPGTNTEAFF.

The chain joins TRBV12-5 to TRBJ2-1, with D maybe TRBD2 (6 bases). V was cut by 5 bases and J by 0 bases, with 11 bases left in between. The CDR3 runs 15 residues. The germline V gene has CDR1 LGHNT and CDR2 FRNRAP. The CDR3 DNA follows: TGTGCTAGTGGTCTTGCGGGGAGCTCCTACAATGAGCAGTTCTTC. It encodes CASGLAGSSYNEQFF.

This chain links TRBV28 with TRBJ2-3; 9 positions match TRBD1. Trimming at V came to 9 bases and at J to 4 bases, leaving 5 bases not matched to a gene. Germline V gives CDR1 MDHEN, CDR2 SYDVKM. The CDR3 spans 13 residues. The CDR3, as DNA: TGTGCCAGTACGAGACAGGGGGCAGATACGCAGTATTTT. It specifies CASTRQGADTQYF.

As DNA, the CDR3 is TGTGCCAGCAGGGGAGACCAAGAGACCCAGTACTTC. Translated: CASRGDQETQYF. V gene TRBV11-3 combines with J gene TRBJ2-5, with D possibly TRBD2 on 5 matching bases. With 6 bases removed from V and 0 bases from J, the gap between germline ends came to 5 bases. The germline gives CDR1 SGHNT, CDR2 YENEEA. The CDR3 spans 12 residues.

The V call is TRBV27, the J call TRBJ2-7, with D perhaps matching TRBD1 (6 bases). CDR3 length: 15 residues. Trimming pared 3 bases from V and 1 base from J, leaving 13 bases between. The germline V gene has CDR1 MNHEY and CDR2 SMNVEV (reference sequence). For the CDR3, the DNA is TGTGCCAGCAGTTTTGAACAGGGTTCGTCCTACGAGCAGTACTTC. It codes for CASSFEQGSSYEQYF.

The chain employs TRBV6-1 and TRBJ1-1, with D hard to call. Germline CDR1 MNHNS, CDR2 SASEGT. V shed 3 bases and J shed 4 bases, with 9 bases lying between them. CDR3 length equals 13 residues. DNA for the CDR3: TGTGCCAGCAGTGATATGAGGAGCACTGAAGCTTTCTTT. Translated: CASSDMRSTEAFF.